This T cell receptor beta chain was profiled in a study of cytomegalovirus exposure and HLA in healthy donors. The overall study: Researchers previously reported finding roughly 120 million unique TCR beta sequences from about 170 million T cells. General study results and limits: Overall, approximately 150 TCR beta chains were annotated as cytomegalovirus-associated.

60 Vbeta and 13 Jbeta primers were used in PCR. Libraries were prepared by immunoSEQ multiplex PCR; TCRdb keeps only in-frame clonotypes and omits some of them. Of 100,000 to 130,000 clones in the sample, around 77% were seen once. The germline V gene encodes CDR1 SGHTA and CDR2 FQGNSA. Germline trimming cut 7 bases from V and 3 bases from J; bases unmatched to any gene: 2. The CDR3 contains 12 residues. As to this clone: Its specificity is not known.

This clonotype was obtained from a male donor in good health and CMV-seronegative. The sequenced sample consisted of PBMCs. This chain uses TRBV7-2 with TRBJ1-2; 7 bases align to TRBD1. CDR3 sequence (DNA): TGTGCCAGCACGGGGACAGACTATGGCTACACCTTC. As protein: CASTGTDYGYTF.